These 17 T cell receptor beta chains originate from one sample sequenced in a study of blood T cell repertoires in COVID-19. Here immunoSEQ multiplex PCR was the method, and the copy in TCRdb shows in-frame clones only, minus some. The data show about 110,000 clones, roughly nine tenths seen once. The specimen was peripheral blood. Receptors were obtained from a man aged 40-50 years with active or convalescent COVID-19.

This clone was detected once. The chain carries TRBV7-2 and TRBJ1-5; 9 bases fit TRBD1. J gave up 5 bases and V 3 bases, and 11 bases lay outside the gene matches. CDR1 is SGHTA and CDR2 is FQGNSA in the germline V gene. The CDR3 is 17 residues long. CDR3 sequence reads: CASSFYAGQGWDQPQHF. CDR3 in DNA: TGTGCCAGCAGCTTTTACGCGGGACAGGGTTGGGATCAGCCCCAGCATTTT.

In nucleotides, the CDR3 is TGTGCCAGCAGCCCAGTAGATAGCGGAGGCACAGATACGCAGTATTTT. This translates into CASSPVDSGGTDTQYF. The chain recombines TRBV5-4 with TRBJ2-3, with D tentatively TRBD2 (6 bases). Germline-derived CDR1 and CDR2 are SGHNT and YYREEE (reference sequence). There are 16 residues in the CDR3. V dropped 4 bases and J dropped 1 base, with 16 bases sitting between them.

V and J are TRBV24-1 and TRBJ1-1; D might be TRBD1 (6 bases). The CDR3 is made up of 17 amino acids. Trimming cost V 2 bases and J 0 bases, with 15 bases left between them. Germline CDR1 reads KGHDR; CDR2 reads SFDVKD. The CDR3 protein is CATSDSQQGSMNTEAFF. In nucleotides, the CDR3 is TGTGCCACCAGTGATTCCCAACAGGGTTCCATGAACACTGAAGCTTTCTTT.

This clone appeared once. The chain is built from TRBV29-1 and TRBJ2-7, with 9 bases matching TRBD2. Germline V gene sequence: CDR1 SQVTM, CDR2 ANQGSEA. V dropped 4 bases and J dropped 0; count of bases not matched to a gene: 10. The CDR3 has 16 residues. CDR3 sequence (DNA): TGCAGCGTTGTCCTAGCGGGAAATATGAGCTCCTACGAGCAGTACTTC. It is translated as CSVVLAGNMSSYEQYF.

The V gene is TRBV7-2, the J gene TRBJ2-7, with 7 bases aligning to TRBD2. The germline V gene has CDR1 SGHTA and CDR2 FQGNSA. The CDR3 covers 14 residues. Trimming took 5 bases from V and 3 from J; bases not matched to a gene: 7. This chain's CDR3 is CASSPSGANYEQYF. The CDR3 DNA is TGTGCCAGCAGCCCCAGCGGGGCCAACTACGAGCAGTACTTC.

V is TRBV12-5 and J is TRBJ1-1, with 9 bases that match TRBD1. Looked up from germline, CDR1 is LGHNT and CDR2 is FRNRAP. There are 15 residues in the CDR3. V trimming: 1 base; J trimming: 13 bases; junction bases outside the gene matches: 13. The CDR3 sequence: CASGLASPGQGIIFF. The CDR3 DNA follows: TGTGCTAGTGGTTTGGCCTCACCGGGACAGGGTATCATTTTCTTT.

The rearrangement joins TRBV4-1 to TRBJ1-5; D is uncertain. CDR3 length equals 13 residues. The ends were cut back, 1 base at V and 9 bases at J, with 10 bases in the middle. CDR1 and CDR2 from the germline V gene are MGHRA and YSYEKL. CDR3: CASSQVHGSPQHF. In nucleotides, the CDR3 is TGCGCCAGCAGCCAAGTACACGGGTCGCCCCAGCATTTT.

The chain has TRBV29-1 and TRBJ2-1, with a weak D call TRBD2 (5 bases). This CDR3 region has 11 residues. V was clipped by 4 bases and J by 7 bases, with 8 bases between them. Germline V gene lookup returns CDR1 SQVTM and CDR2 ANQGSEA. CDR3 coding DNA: TGCAGCGTTGCCTTAGCGAATGAGCAGTTCTTC. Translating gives CSVALANEQFF.

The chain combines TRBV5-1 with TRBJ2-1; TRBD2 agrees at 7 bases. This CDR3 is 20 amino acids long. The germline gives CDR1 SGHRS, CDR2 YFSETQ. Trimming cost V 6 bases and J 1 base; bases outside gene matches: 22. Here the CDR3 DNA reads TGCGCCAGCACCCAATCGACTAGCCCTGGCGTAACTAGGTCCTACAATGAGCAGTTCTTC. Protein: CASTQSTSPGVTRSYNEQFF.

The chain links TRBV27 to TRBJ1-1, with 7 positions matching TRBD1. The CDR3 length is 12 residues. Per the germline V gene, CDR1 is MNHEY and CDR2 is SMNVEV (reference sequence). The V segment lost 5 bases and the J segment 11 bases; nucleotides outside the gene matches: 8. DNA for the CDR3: TGTGCCAGCAGTAGACAGGGCGGGAGGGCTTTCTTT. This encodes CASSRQGGRAFF.

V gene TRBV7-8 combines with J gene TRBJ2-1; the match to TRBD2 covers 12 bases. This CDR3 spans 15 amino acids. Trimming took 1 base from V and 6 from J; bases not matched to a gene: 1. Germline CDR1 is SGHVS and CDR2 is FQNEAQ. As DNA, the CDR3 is TGTGCCAGCAGCTTAGAACTAGCGGGAGGCAATGAGCAGTTCTTC. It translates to CASSLELAGGNEQFF.

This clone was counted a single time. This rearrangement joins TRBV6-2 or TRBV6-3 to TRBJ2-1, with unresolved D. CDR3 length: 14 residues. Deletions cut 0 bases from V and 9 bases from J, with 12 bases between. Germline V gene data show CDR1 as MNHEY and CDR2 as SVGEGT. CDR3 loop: CASSYSSWSGEQFF. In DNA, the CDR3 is TGTGCCAGCAGTTACTCGAGTTGGTCTGGTGAGCAGTTCTTC.

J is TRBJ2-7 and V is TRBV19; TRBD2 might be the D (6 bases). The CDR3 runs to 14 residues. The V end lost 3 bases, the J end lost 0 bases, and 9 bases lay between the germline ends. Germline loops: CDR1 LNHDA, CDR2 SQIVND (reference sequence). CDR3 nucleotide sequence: TGTGCCAGTAGTATCGGACTAACCTCCTACGAGCAGTACTTC. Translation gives CASSIGLTSYEQYF.

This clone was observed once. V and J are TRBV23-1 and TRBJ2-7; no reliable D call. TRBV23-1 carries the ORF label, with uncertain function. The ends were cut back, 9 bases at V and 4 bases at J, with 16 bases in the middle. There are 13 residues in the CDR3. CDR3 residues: CASSQCSDYEQYF. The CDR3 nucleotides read TGCGCCAGTTCCCAGTGCAGCGATTACGAGCAGTACTTC.

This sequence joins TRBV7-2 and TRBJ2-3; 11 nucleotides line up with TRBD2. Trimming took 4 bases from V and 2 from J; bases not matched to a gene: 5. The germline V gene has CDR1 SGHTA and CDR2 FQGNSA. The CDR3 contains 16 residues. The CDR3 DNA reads TGTGCCAGCAGCTCGAGGACTAGCGGGCCCACAGATACGCAGTATTTT. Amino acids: CASSSRTSGPTDTQYF.

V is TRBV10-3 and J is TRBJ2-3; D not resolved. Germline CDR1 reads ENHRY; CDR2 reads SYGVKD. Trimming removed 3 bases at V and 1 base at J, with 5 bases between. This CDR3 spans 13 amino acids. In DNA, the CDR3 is TGTGCCATCAGTGATCGGGGCACAGATACGCAGTATTTT. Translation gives CAISDRGTDTQYF.

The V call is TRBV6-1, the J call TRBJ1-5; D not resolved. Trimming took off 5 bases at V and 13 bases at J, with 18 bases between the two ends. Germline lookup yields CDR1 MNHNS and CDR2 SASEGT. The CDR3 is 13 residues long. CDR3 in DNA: TGTGCCAGCAGTCCCCCCGGGGAGGGCCCGCAGCATTTT. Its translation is CASSPPGEGPQHF.